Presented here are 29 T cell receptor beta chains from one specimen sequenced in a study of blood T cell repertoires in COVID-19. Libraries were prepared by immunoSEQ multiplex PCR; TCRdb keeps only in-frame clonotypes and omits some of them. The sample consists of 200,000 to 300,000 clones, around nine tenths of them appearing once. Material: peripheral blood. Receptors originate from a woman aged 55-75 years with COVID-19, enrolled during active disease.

CDR3 region: CASSVTSPGIGDSPLHF. CDR3 nucleotide sequence: TGTGCCAGCAGTGTGACGTCCCCGGGGATTGGGGATTCACCCCTCCACTTT. The chain joins TRBV27 to TRBJ1-6; D not certain. The CDR3 covers 17 residues. Trimming shortened V by 5 bases and J by 8 bases, and 22 bases separated the two germline ends. Germline V lookup: CDR1 MNHEY, CDR2 SMNVEV (reference sequence).

CDR3 residues: CASSLAAGQPQHF. DNA of the CDR3: TGTGCCAGCAGTTTGGCGGCGGGTCAGCCCCAGCATTTT. The chain joins TRBV12-3 or TRBV12-4 to TRBJ1-5, with D hard to call. V dropped 3 bases and J dropped 6 bases, with 9 bases sitting between them. The CDR3 is made up of 13 amino acids.

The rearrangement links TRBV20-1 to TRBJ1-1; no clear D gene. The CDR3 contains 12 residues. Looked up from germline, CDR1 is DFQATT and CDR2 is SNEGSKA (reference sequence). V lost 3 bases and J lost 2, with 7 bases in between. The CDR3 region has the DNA TGCAGTGCTAGTCAGGCCAACACTGAAGCTTTCTTT. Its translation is CSASQANTEAFF.

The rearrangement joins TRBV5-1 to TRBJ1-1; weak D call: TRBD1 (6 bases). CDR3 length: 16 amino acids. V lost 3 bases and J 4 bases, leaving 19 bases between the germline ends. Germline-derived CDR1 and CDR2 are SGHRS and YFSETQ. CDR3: CASSSKGDRMFTEAFF. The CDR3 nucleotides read TGCGCCAGCAGCTCCAAAGGTGACAGGATGTTCACTGAAGCTTTCTTT.

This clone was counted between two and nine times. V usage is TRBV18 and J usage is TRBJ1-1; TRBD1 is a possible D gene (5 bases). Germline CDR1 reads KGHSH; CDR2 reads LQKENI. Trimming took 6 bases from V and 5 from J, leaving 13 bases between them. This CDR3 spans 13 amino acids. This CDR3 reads CASSGLRGTEAFF. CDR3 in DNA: TGTGCCAGCTCGGGCCTACGGGGGACTGAAGCTTTCTTT.

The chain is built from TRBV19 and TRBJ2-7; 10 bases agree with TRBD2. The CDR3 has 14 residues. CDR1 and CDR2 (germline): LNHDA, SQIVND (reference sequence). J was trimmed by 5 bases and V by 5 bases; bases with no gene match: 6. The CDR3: CASSRLAGPDEQYF. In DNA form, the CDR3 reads TGTGCCAGTAGTCGACTAGCGGGTCCGGACGAGCAGTACTTC. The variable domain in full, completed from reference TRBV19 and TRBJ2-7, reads DGGITQSPKYLFRKEGQNVTLSCEQNLNHDAMYWYRQDPGQGLRLIYYSQIVNDFQKGDIAEGYSVSREKKESFPLTVTSAQKNPTAFYLCASSRLAGPDEQYFGPGTRLTVT.

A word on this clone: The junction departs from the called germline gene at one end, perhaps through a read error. The CDR3 spells CASSRDSPIPF. DNA for the CDR3: TGTGCCAGCAGCAGGGACAGCCCTATACCCTTC. The V call is TRBV7-9, the J call TRBJ1-2, with 7 bases that match TRBD1. CDR3 length equals 11 residues. CDR1 is SEHNR, CDR2 FQNEAQ, per germline (reference sequence).

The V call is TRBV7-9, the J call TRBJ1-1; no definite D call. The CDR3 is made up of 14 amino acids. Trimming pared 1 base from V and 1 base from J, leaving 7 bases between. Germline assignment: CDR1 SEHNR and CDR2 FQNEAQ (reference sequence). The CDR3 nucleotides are TGTGCCAGCAGCTTAGAATGGCAGAACACTGAAGCTTTCTTT. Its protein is CASSLEWQNTEAFF.

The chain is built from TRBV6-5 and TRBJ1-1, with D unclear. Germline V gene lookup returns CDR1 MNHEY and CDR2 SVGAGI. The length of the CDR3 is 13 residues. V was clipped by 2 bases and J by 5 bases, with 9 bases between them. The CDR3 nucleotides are TGTGCCAGCAGTTACGAGGTTGGGACTGAAGCTTTCTTT. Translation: CASSYEVGTEAFF.

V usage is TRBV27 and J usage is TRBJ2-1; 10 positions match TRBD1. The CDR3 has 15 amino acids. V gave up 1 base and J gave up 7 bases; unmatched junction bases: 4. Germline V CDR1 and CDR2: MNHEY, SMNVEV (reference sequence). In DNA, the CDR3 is TGTGCCAGCAGTTTATATGGGACAGGGGTGAATGAGCAGTTCTTC. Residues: CASSLYGTGVNEQFF.

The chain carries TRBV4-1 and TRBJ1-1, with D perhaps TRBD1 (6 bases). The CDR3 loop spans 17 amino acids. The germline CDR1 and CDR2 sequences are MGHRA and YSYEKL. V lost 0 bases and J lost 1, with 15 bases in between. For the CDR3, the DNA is TGCGCCAGCAGCCAAGATAGAAGACAGGCCCCGAACACTGAAGCTTTCTTT. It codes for CASSQDRRQAPNTEAFF.

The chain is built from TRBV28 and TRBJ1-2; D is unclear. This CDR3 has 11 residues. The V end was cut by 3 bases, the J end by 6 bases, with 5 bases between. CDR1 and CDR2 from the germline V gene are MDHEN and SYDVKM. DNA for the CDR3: TGTGCCAGCAGTTTGAGCCATGGCTACACCTTC. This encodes CASSLSHGYTF.

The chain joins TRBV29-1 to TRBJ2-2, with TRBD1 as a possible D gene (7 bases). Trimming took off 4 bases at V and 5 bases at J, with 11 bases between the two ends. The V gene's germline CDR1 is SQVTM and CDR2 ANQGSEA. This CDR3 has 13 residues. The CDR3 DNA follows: TGCAGCGTTGTACAGGGGAGGACCGGGGAGCTGTTTTTT. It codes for CSVVQGRTGELFF.

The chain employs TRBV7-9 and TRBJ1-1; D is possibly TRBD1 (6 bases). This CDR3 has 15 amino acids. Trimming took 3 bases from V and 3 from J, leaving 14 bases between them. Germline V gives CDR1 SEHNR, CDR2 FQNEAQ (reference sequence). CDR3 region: CASSFLQGEDTEAFF. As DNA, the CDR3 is TGTGCCAGCAGCTTTTTACAGGGTGAGGACACTGAAGCTTTCTTT.

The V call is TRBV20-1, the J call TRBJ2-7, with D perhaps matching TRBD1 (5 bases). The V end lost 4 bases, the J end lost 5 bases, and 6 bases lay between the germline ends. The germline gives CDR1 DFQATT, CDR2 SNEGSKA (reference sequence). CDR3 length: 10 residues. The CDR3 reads CSAKGDEQYF. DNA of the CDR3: TGCAGTGCTAAAGGGGACGAGCAGTACTTC.

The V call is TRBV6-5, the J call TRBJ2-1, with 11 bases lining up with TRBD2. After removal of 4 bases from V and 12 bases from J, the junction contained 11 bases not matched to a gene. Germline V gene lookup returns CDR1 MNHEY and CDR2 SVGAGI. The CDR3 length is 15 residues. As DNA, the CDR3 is TGTGCCAGCAGTTCTACTAGCGGGGGCCCTCGTGGGCAGTTCTTC. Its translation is CASSSTSGGPRGQFF.

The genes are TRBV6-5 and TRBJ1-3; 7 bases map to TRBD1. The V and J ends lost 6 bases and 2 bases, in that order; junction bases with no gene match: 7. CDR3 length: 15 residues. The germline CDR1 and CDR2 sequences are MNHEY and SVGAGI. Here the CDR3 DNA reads TGTGCCAGCAGGGAGACAGGGTACGCTGGAAACACCATATATTTT. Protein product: CASRETGYAGNTIYF.

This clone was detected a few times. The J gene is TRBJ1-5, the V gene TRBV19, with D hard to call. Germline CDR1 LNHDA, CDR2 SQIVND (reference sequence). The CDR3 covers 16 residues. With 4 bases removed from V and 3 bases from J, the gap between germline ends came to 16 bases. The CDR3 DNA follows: TGTGCCAGTAGTACGGTCTGGAGGTCGGTCAATCAGCCCCAGCATTTT. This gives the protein CASSTVWRSVNQPQHF.

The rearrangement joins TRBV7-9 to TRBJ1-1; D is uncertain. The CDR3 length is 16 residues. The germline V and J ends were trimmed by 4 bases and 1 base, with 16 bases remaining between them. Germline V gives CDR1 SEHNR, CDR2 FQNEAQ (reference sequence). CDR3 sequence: CASSYPHGSQNTEAFF. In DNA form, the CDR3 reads TGTGCCAGCAGCTACCCCCACGGGAGCCAGAACACTGAAGCTTTCTTT. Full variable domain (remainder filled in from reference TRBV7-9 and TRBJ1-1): DTGVSQNPRHKITKRGQNVTFRCDPISEHNRLYWYRQTLGQGPEFLTYFQNEAQLEKSRLLSDRFSAERPKGSFSTLEIQRTEQGDSAMYLCASSYPHGSQNTEAFFGQGTRLTVV.

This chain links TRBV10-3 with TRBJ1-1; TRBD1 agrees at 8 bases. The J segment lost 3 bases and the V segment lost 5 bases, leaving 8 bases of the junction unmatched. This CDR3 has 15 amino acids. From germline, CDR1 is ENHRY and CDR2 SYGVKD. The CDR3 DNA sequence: TGTGCCATCAGTTCCGGGACAGGTGGGTACACTGAAGCTTTCTTT. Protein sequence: CAISSGTGGYTEAFF.

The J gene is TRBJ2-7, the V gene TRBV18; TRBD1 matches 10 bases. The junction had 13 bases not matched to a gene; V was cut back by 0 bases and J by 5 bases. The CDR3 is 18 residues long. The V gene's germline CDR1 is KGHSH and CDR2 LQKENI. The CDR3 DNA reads TGTGCCAGCTCACCACCGATAGACAGGGGGCGTTTCGCCGACGAGCAGTACTTC. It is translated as CASSPPIDRGRFADEQYF.

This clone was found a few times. The CDR3 sequence is CASSLWSGRRNEQYF. The CDR3 DNA reads TGTGCCAGCAGTTTATGGTCAGGGAGGAGAAACGAGCAGTACTTC. This chain connects TRBV28 to TRBJ2-7; possibly TRBD2 for D (6 bases). Trimming pared 0 bases from V and 5 bases from J, leaving 14 bases between. The CDR3 extends over 15 amino acids. Germline V gene data show CDR1 as MDHEN and CDR2 as SYDVKM.

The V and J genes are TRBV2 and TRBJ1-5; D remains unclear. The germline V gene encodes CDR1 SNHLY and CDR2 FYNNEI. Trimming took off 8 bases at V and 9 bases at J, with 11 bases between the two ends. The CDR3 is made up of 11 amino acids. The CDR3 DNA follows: TGTGCCAGCGGTCAACCGAGGCCCCAGCATTTT. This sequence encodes CASGQPRPQHF.

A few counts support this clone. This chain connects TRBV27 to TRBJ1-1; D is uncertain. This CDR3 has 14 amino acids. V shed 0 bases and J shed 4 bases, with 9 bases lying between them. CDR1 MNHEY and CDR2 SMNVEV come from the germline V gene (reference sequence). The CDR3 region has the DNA TGTGCCAGCAGTTTATCGTGGGAGGTCACTGAAGCTTTCTTT. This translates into CASSLSWEVTEAFF.

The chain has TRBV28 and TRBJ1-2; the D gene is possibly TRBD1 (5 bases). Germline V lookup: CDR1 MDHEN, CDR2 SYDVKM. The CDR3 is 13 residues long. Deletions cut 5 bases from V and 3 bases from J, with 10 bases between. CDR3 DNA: TGTGCCAGCAGTCCGCCGGGGGACTATGGCTACACCTTC. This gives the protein CASSPPGDYGYTF.

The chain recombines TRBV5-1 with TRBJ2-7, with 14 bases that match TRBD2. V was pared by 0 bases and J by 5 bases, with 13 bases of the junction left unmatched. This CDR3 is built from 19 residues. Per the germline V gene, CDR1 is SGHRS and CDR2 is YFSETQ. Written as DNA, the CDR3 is TGCGCCAGCAGCTTGGACCGCGGCCTGGGACTAGCGGGAGCGAACGAGCAGTACTTC. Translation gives CASSLDRGLGLAGANEQYF.

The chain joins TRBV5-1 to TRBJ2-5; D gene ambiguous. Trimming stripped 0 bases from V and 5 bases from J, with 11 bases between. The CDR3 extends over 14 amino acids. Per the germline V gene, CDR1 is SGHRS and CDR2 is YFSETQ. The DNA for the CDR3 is TGCGCCAGCAGCTTGGCCTCCCCTGCGGAGACCCAGTACTTC. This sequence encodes CASSLASPAETQYF.

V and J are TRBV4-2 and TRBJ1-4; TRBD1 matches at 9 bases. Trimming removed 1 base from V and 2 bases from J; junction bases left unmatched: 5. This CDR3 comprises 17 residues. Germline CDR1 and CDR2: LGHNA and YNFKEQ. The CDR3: CASSQGTGVGTNEKLFF. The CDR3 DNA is TGTGCCAGCAGCCAAGGGACAGGGGTTGGGACTAATGAAAAACTGTTTTTT.

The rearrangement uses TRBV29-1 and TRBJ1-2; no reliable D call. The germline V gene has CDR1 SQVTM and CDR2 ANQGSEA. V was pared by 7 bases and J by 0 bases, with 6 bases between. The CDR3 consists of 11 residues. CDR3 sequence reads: CSGGTNYGYTF. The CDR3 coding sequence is TGCAGCGGAGGGACTAACTATGGCTACACCTTC.